This TCR beta chain comes out of a study of T cell responses to AZD1222 COVID-19 vaccine. The protocol was immunoSEQ multiplex PCR, while the TCRdb copy is restricted to in-frame clones and leaves out a portion. The sample lists fewer than 200,000 clones; 80% to 90% were seen once. The V gene end was trimmed by 5 bases and the J gene end by 6 bases; junction bases not matched to a gene: 17. In germline, CDR1 is MNHNY, CDR2 SVGAGI (reference sequence). CDR3 length: 17 residues. The rearrangement joins TRBV6-6 to TRBJ1-1; 8 positions match TRBD1. The sample consisted of peripheral blood, taken 28 days after the second AZD1222 dose. The clonotype comes from an adult who received the AZD1222 COVID-19 vaccine. The CDR3: CASSRRRQGKGEAEAFF. The DNA of the CDR3 is TGTGCCAGCAGTCGCCGCCGACAGGGGAAGGGTGAGGCTGAAGCTTTCTTT.